This T cell receptor (beta chain) was identified in a study of beta chain features in type 1 diabetes. Whole-study findings and limits: Reduced insertions and increased deletions marked VDJ junctions in type 1 diabetes patients. It was possible that PCR favored shorter templates, equally so in patients and controls. These data did not resolve whether HLA type affects TCRB rearrangement. Across all four CD4+ subsets, people with type 1 diabetes showed modestly shorter TCRB CDR3s.

Turning to this clone: Its antigen is not known.

Every bit of the isolated RNA underwent reverse transcription, so sequencing read expressed TCRB transcripts. Samples of naive, central memory and regulatory T cells yielded a mean of about 3.5 million reads. Clones were read by immunoSEQ multiplex PCR, and TCRdb kept only the in-frame ones, dropping some. The sample records some 110,000 clones, around 17% being singletons. There are 13 residues in the CDR3. V lost 1 base and J lost 10, with 8 bases in between. Per the germline V gene, CDR1 is SGHVS and CDR2 is FNYEAQ. This clonotype originated in a man aged 25 to 45 with type 1 diabetes. Sequenced input: central memory CD4+ T cells from blood. The chain couples TRBV7-6 to TRBJ1-6; D is perhaps TRBD1 (5 bases). The chain's CDR3 is CASSLGQSSPLHF. For the CDR3, the DNA is TGTGCCAGCAGCTTAGGACAGAGCTCACCCCTCCACTTT. The full variable domain, rest sourced from reference TRBV7-6 and TRBJ1-6, is GAGVSQSPRYKVTKRGQDVALRCDPISGHVSLYWYRQALGQGPEFLTYFNYEAQQDKSGLPNDRFSAERPEGSISTLTIQRTEQRDSAMYRCASSLGQSSPLHFGNGTRLTVT.